Below are 21 T cell receptor beta chains sequenced from a single sample in a study of early T cells in non-severe SARS-CoV-2 infection. TCRdb itself ran the 5' RACE reads through MiXCR, one entry per CDR3 protein. There are about 63,000 distinct CDR3 sequences in the sample; 13% occur only once, and approximately 4.6% lies in the top ten. Material: whole blood. The receptors originated from an adult who was a healthcare worker with PCR-confirmed SARS-CoV-2 infection or an uninfected control (not recorded which).

There are many counts of this clonotype. This rearrangement joins TRBV5-1 to TRBJ1-4; D is possibly TRBD1 (5 bases). V was shortened by 4 bases and J by 3 bases, with 10 bases between the two germline ends. The CDR3 spans 14 residues. CDR1 and CDR2 from the germline V gene are SGHRS and YFSETQ. CDR3 nucleotide sequence: TGCGCCAGCAGCCGGGACCGATCTAATGAAAAACTGTTTTTT. Residues: CASSRDRSNEKLFF. Drawing the rest from reference TRBV5-1 and TRBJ1-4, the complete variable domain is KAGVTQTPRYLIKTRGQQVTLSCSPISGHRSVSWYQQTPGQGLQFLFEYFSETQRNKGNFPGRFSGRQFSNSRSEMNVSTLELGDSALYLCASSRDRSNEKLFFGSGTQLSVL.

At least ten counts were recorded for this clonotype. The J gene is TRBJ2-1, the V gene TRBV7-8, with TRBD2 identical over 10 bases. The CDR3 sequence is 18 residues long. In germline, CDR1 is SGHVS, CDR2 FQNEAQ. Losses at the gene ends were 4 bases for V and 3 bases for J; bases not matched to a gene: 12. This CDR3 is CASSSRPRGLADYNEQFF. CDR3 sequence (DNA): TGTGCCAGCAGCTCGCGACCCCGAGGACTAGCGGACTACAATGAGCAGTTCTTC.

The chain links TRBV3-1 to TRBJ2-5; D may match TRBD1 or TRBD2 (6 bases each). The CDR3 is 15 amino acids. The germline gives CDR1 LGHDT, CDR2 YNNKEL (reference sequence). Trimming left V 3 bases short and J 1 base short, with 12 bases between. CDR3 sequence: CASSHYREAQETQYF. The CDR3 region has the DNA TGTGCCAGCAGCCACTACAGGGAGGCCCAAGAGACCCAGTACTTC.

There are a few counts of this clonotype. CDR3 loop: CASTHRAPSNQPQHF. In DNA, the CDR3 is TGTGCCAGTACCCACAGGGCTCCTAGCAATCAGCCCCAGCATTTT. The V call is TRBV19, the J call TRBJ1-5; TRBD1 might be the D (6 bases). The CDR3 is 15 residues long. Trimming cost V 7 bases and J 0 bases, with 13 bases left between them. The V gene's germline CDR1 is LNHDA and CDR2 SQIVND (reference sequence).

Only a few counts were recorded for this clonotype. The chain uses TRBV27 and TRBJ2-6; TRBD1 matches at 9 bases. This CDR3 comprises 17 residues. After removal of 6 bases from V and 1 base from J, the junction contained 7 bases not matched to a gene. Germline V gives CDR1 MNHEY, CDR2 SMNVEV (reference sequence). CDR3 nucleotides: TGTGCCAGCAGAAACAGGGGGCGCCAATCTGGGGCCAACGTCCTGACTTTC. Translated, it gives CASRNRGRQSGANVLTF.

This chain uses TRBV5-4 with TRBJ2-5; 9 positions match TRBD2. There are 16 residues in the CDR3. The trim removed 2 bases at V and 5 bases at J, leaving 10 bases unmatched. The V gene's germline CDR1 is SGHNT and CDR2 YYREEE (reference sequence). CDR3 DNA sequence: TGTGCCAGCAGCTTCCAGCGGGGGGCGGAGGTGGAGACCCAGTACTTC. Amino acid sequence: CASSFQRGAEVETQYF.

J is TRBJ2-5 and V is TRBV10-2; 7 bases align to TRBD2. V shed 7 bases and J 7 bases; nucleotides not matched to a gene: 15. The CDR3 consists of 15 residues. Germline V gene lookup returns CDR1 WSHSY and CDR2 SAAADI. As DNA, the CDR3 is TGCGCCAGCACACCTCGGGCGGGGGATACCCGGACCCAGTACTTC. This translates into CASTPRAGDTRTQYF.

This clonotype was observed many times. The chain links TRBV4-2 to TRBJ2-5, with 13 bases fitting TRBD2. CDR1 is LGHNA, CDR2 YNFKEQ, per germline. After removal of 6 bases from V and 1 base from J, the junction contained 8 bases not matched to a gene. The CDR3 spans 17 residues. DNA of the CDR3: TGTGCCAGCAGTTCCAGAACTAGCGGGGGGGTCCAAGAGACCCAGTACTTC. The encoded protein is CASSSRTSGGVQETQYF.

The table lists this clonotype with many counts. J is TRBJ2-1 and V is TRBV7-9; weak D call: TRBD2 (5 bases). The germline V gene has CDR1 SEHNR and CDR2 FQNEAQ (reference sequence). The CDR3 runs 12 residues. Trimming took 1 base from V and 15 from J, leaving 13 bases between them. CDR3 protein: CASSLVDGVLFF. The CDR3 DNA follows: TGTGCCAGCAGCTTAGTCGACGGGGTTCTGTTCTTC.

As for this clonotype: This clone may be a read error of a much larger clone one base away. The V call is TRBV7-2, the J call TRBJ2-2; 7 bases match TRBD2. This CDR3 is built from 17 residues. Germline V gene data show CDR1 as SGHTA and CDR2 as FQGNSA. The CDR3 DNA follows: TGTGCCAGCAGCCAACCGACTAGCTCCCAAGCGGCGGGGGAGCTGATTTTT. It is translated as CASSQPTSSQAAGELIF.

This clonotype was counted ten times or more. The chain employs TRBV10-3 and TRBJ2-1; TRBD2 matches at 8 bases. The CDR3 extends over 15 amino acids. Germline values: CDR1 ENHRY, CDR2 SYGVKD. The V segment lost 0 bases and the J segment 6 bases; nucleotides outside the gene matches: 4. CDR3 nucleotides: TGTGCCATCAGTGAGTCAAGCGGGGGAACCAATGAGCAGTTCTTC. Translating it yields CAISESSGGTNEQFF.

This clonotype was seen at least ten times. The V gene is TRBV20-1, the J gene TRBJ2-3; 8 bases match TRBD2. The CDR3 has 13 amino acids. V lost 8 bases, J lost 6 bases, and 10 bases stayed unmatched. The germline V gene has CDR1 DFQATT and CDR2 SNEGSKA (reference sequence). The CDR3, as DNA: TGCAGTTCTCGCGGGAGGTTCACGGATACGCAGTATTTT. Amino acids: CSSRGRFTDTQYF.

J is TRBJ2-2 and V is TRBV12-3 or TRBV12-4, with D perhaps assigned TRBD1 or TRBD2 (6 bases each). V was pared by 6 bases and J by 3 bases, with 14 bases between. This CDR3 contains 15 residues. The CDR3 DNA follows: TGTGCCAGCAGCCCGGGGGACACCTACACCGGGGAGCTGTTTTTT. It encodes CASSPGDTYTGELFF.

The chain recombines TRBV29-1 with TRBJ2-1, with 8 positions matching TRBD2. CDR3 length: 16 amino acids. V shed 4 bases, J shed 5 bases, and the junction held 13 bases outside the gene matches. Germline-derived CDR1 and CDR2 are SQVTM and ANQGSEA. As DNA, the CDR3 is TGCAGCGTTGTTCCCCCGGGGGGGACGAGGCACAATGAGCAGTTCTTC. Translation: CSVVPPGGTRHNEQFF.

The chain links TRBV20-1 to TRBJ2-3; the D is unclear. Germline CDR1 reads DFQATT; CDR2 reads SNEGSKA (reference sequence). The CDR3 covers 12 residues. Trimming left V 4 bases short and J 3 bases short, with 8 bases between. The DNA of the CDR3 is TGCAGTGCTAAGGACGGAACAGATACGCAGTATTTT. Amino acid sequence: CSAKDGTDTQYF.

Note on this clonotype: Just one base apart from a much larger clone, this may be a read error. The rearrangement links TRBV18 to TRBJ1-5; possible D gene TRBD1, 5 bases. Per germline, CDR1 KGHSH and CDR2 LQKENI. V dropped 6 bases and J dropped 3 bases, with 12 bases sitting between them. The CDR3 is made up of 14 amino acids. CDR3 DNA: TGTGCCAGCTCTCCGGGGGGTAACAATCAGCCCCAGCATTTT. Its protein product is CASSPGGNNQPQHF.

In this sample, this clonotype turned up a few times. The rearrangement joins TRBV5-1 to TRBJ1-5, with unresolved D. This CDR3 comprises 13 residues. Germline loops: CDR1 SGHRS, CDR2 YFSETQ. The ends were cut back, 0 bases at V and 1 base at J, with 2 bases in the middle. In DNA form, the CDR3 reads TGCGCCAGCAGCTTGGACAGCAATCAGCCCCAGCATTTT. The encoded protein is CASSLDSNQPQHF.

This clonotype was seen at least ten times. V is TRBV11-3 and J is TRBJ1-5; D not resolved. The V end lost 3 bases, the J end lost 0 bases, and 9 bases lay between the germline ends. Germline V gives CDR1 SGHNT, CDR2 YENEEA. The CDR3 is 15 residues long. The CDR3 DNA reads TGTGCCAGCAGCTTTTATCTGTGTAGCAATCAGCCCCAGCATTTT. Its protein product is CASSFYLCSNQPQHF.

This clonotype was observed at least ten times. The chain carries TRBV6-2 or TRBV6-3 and TRBJ1-5; possibly TRBD1 for D (6 bases). The CDR3 loop spans 16 amino acids. V lost 5 bases and J lost 3, with 17 bases in between. In germline, CDR1 is MNHEY, CDR2 SVGEGT. The CDR3 nucleotides are TGTGCCAGCAGTACTGACCAGGGGTTTTACAATCAGCCCCAGCATTTT. Translated: CASSTDQGFYNQPQHF.

This clonotype was observed at least ten times. The chain recombines TRBV11-2 with TRBJ1-4; D remains ambiguous. Germline V gene lookup returns CDR1 SGHAT and CDR2 FQNNGV. This CDR3 comprises 13 residues. The V gene lost 4 bases and the J gene lost 2 bases, with 5 bases spanning the gap. The DNA for the CDR3 is TGTGCCAGCAGCTCCGGGACTAATGAAAAACTGTTTTTT. Its protein is CASSSGTNEKLFF. The entire variable domain, with the rest obtained from reference TRBV11-2 and TRBJ1-4, is as follows: EAGVAQSPRYKIIEKRQSVAFWCNPISGHATLYWYQQILGQGPKLLIQFQNNGVVDDSQLPKDRFSAERLKGVDSTLKIQPAKLEDSAVYLCASSSGTNEKLFFGSGTQLSVL.

This clonotype was found many times. The chain is built from TRBV20-1 and TRBJ1-2; the D is unclear. The CDR3 runs to 13 residues. V lost 3 bases to trimming and J lost 7 bases, with 15 bases between them. Per the germline V gene, CDR1 is DFQATT and CDR2 is SNEGSKA (reference sequence). The CDR3 nucleotides are TGCAGTGCTAGGCTCAACAACCAGGCTGGCTACACCTTC. It is translated as CSARLNNQAGYTF.